This TCR beta chain was observed in a study of T cells in Graves' hyperthyroidism and ophthalmopathy. Turning to the study itself: Upon initial diagnosis and before any treatment, peripheral blood was collected.

This clonotype appeared many times. The antigen remains unidentified. An approximately 10 ml volume of fresh peripheral blood provided the PBMCs. The CDR3 regions of TCR beta were amplified from RNA transcripts. The TCR CDR3 first-round RT-PCR relied on the HTBI primer set. TCRdb redid the calling of the multiplex PCR reads with MiXCR, one entry per CDR3 protein. The sample has around 530,000 distinct CDR3 sequences; 17% are singletons. Findings and limits, study-wide: Among thyroid clonotypes expanded above 0.001, most also appeared in blood.

V gave up 2 bases and J gave up 6 bases; unmatched junction bases: 7. The CDR3 runs to 15 residues. From germline, CDR1 is MDHEN and CDR2 SYDVKM. The V gene is TRBV28, the J gene TRBJ2-4; 7 bases map to TRBD1. Sequenced material: blood. The TCR originated in a woman under 30 with Graves' ophthalmopathy. CDR3 region: CASSLEGAGGNIQYF. DNA for the CDR3: TGTGCCAGCAGTTTAGAGGGGGCTGGGGGAAACATTCAGTACTTC.